This T cell receptor (beta chain) originates from a study of Ad26.COV2.S vaccination and SARS-CoV-2 variants (dated by TCRdb to about 2021). Background on the whole study: Donors in the vaccine arm were drawn from COV1001, a multicentre, randomized, double-blind, placebo-controlled phase I-IIa trial testing Ad26.COV2.S in healthy adults. Ad26.COV2.S was administered intramuscularly at a dose of 5x10^10 or 1x10^11 viral particles, either as one shot or as two shots given 56 days apart. The specificity and breadth of SARS-CoV-2-reactive T cell receptors after Ad26.COV2.S vaccination were assessed by TCRbeta repertoire sequencing. A total of some 30 samples were included in the TCR-sequenced set, comprising around 19 Ad26.COV2.S vaccine recipients, 5 placebo recipients and 8 SARS-CoV-2 convalescent individuals. Participants in the trial were split at random into five groups of five each, receiving low-dose or high-dose Ad26.COV2.S once or twice, or else placebo on both occasions. Throughout the experiments and outcome assessment, investigators stayed blinded to trial group allocation. The paper's findings and limits, for the study overall: It was noted by the authors that total T cell responses may have been underestimated by the TCR breadth and depth analyses. Substantial breadth of spike-specific CD8+ and CD4+ T cell responses was reported after vaccination. Vaccine and placebo recipients had similar non-spike TCR breadth, a finding consistent with the vaccine containing only spike. The study lacked the statistical power to compare responses across vaccine doses or regimens. Ad26.COV2.S recipients had higher spike-specific TCR breadth than placebo recipients (P = 0.0014).

TCRbeta CDR3 regions were sequenced with the immunoSEQ Assay. After extraction, genomic DNA underwent amplification by bias-controlled multiplex PCR, followed by high-throughput sequencing. The original methods were these. Collapsing and filtering of sequences were performed to quantify the absolute abundance of each unique TCRbeta CDR3 region. T cell fraction was estimated by normalization of TCRbeta template counts to usable DNA, with usable DNA being measured through amplification of reference genes present in all nucleated cells. Repertoire TCRs were annotated as SARS-CoV-2-specific when V gene, CDR3 amino acid sequence and J gene were exactly matched to a known reactive TCR set. The reference SARS-CoV-2 TCR set was obtained from MIRA and was filtered for enrichment in COVID-19-positive ImmuneCODE repertoires, whereby public or cross-reactive TCRs were removed. Based on the MIRA antigens, annotated TCRs were further analysed at the level of specific ORF or position within ORF. Depth was the summed frequency of annotated unique rearrangements, while breadth was defined as annotated unique rearrangements over total unique productive rearrangements. Two-sided Wilcoxon rank-sum tests were applied when comparing TCR breadth between groups. Here the immuneACCESS table is served through TCRdb, limited to in-frame sequences with V and J called. Missing clones are a known gap in these copies; in checked studies unresolved V genes cover under half, and the rest lacks a known reason. The V and J calls and clone size are taken from that table; D and trimming were inferred from the DNA. The sample data list about 250,000 clones, and about 89% of these were observed just once. The leading ten clones occupy approximately 3.3% of the sample.

As to this clone: No cognate antigen has been identified for it. Per-base quality was not reported, and no clone a single base away is much larger than it.

The sample's treatment or condition, from its label and the paper: about 20 received Ad26.COV2.S at low or high dose, single or two shots; roughly 5 received placebo; per-sample allocation not given. Repertoires of vaccine and placebo recipients were sequenced from samples collected on day 63 after the first injection. In Cohort 1b, more than 20 adults aged 18-55 years were enrolled at a single site in Boston, USA, between 29 July and 7 August 2020. Ad26.COV2.S consisted of a replication-incompetent adenovirus type 26 vector by which a prefusion-stabilized SARS-CoV-2 spike protein from the original Wuhan strain was expressed. Sequences LGHDT (CDR1) and YNNKEL (CDR2) are obtained from the germline V gene (reference sequence). V gives up 4 bases and J gives up 9 bases, and the segment between their germline ends measures 15 bases. The CDR3 runs 14 residues from the cysteine to the phenylalanine. Only the CDR3 DNA stays, 42 bases, in frame from base 1.

Specimen: peripheral blood, collected in a trial of Ad26.COV2.S vaccine versus placebo. Recombination joined TRBV3-1 (or the pseudogene TRBV3-2) with TRBJ2-2, with a weak D call of TRBD2 (5 bases match). This receptor was identified in a person between 18 and 65 years old who received the Ad26.COV2.S COVID-19 vaccine or a placebo. For the CDR3, the sequence is CASSPPGGFRELFF. DNA sequence: TGTGCCAGCAGCCCCCCCGGCGGGTTCCGGGAGCTGTTTTTT.